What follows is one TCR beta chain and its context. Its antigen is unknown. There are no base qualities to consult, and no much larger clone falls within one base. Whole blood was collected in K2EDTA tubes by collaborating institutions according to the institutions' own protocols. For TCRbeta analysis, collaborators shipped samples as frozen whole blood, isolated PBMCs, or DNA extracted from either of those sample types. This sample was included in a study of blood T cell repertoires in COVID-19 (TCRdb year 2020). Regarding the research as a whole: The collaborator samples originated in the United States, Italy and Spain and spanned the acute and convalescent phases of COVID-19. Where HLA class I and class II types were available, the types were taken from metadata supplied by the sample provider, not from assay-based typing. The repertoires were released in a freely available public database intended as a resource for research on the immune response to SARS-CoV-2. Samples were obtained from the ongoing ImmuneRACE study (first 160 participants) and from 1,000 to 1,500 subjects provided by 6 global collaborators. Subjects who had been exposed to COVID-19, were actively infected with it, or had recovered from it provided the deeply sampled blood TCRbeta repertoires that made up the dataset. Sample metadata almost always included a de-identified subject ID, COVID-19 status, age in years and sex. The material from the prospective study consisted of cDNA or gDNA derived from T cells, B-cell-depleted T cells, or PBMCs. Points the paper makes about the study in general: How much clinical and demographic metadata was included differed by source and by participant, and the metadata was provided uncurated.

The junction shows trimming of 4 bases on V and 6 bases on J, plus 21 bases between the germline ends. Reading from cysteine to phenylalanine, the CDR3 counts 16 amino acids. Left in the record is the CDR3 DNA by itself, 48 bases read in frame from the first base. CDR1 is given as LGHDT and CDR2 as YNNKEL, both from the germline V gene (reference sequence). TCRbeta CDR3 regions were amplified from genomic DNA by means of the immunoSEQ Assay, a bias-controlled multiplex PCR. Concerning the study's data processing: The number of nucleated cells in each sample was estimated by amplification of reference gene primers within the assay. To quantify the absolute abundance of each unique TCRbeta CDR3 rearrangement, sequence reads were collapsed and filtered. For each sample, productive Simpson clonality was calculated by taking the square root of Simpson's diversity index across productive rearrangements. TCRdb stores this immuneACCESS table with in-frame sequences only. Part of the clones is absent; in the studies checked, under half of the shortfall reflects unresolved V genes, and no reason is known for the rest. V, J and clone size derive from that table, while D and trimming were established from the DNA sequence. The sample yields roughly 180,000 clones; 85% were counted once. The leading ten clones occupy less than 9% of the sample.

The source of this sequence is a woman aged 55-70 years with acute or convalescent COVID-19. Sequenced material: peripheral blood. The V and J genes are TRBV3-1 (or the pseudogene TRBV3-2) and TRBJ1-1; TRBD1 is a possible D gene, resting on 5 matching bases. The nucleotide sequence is TGTGCCAGCAGCCTCCGTGGGGGGGAGAAGGATTCTGAAGCTTTCTTT. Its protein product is CASSLRGGEKDSEAFF.